This T cell receptor (beta chain) appears in the sequencing data of a study of T cell changes during pregnancy in multiple sclerosis. The repertoire was sequenced with immunoSEQ multiplex PCR; TCRdb's copy has only in-frame clones and lacks some. The sample shows under 130,000 clones, roughly 92% of them seen only once. The TCR sequence derives from a female donor with multiple sclerosis, enrolled in a pregnancy study. The sequences come from peripheral blood, collected after pregnancy.

CDR3 DNA sequence: TGTGCCAGCAGCCCTAGACTAGCGGGGGGATACAATGAGCAGTTCTTC. This translates into CASSPRLAGGYNEQFF. The chain carries TRBV7-7 and TRBJ2-1; 13 nucleotides line up with TRBD2. V lost 5 bases to trimming and J lost 4 bases; unmatched junction nucleotides: 5. There are 16 residues in the CDR3. The germline V gene has CDR1 SSHAT and CDR2 FNYEAQ (reference sequence).